The clone carrying this TCR beta chain came up many times. Priming of first-strand cDNA relied on TRAV- and TRBV-specific primers (covering alpha and beta chains). A roughly 20-cycle PCR with a constant-region primer and V-primer adapter amplified TCRs. TCRdb re-analysed the reads in MiXCR, keeping a single row per CDR3 protein. The sample consists of about 100,000 distinct CDR3 sequences, 20% of them appearing once. Specified time point: after trial treatment. As to treatment: LDRT plus nivolumab, ipilimumab, low-dose cyclophosphamide and aspirin (RACIN trial). Each eligible patient had an advanced solid tumor, and these tumors lacked tumor-infiltrating lymphocytes. This record comes from a study of low-dose radiotherapy and immunotherapy resistance in tumors. Study in general: Members of Cohort 1 were treated with 0.5 Gy per fraction every 2 weeks. The prescribed total PTV dose was 6.5 Gy.

J gave up 8 bases and V 6 bases, and 10 bases lay outside the gene matches. CDR3 size: 13 residues. The material sequenced was PBMCs, taken after low-dose radiotherapy plus immunotherapy. The J gene is TRBJ2-7, the V gene TRBV12-3 or TRBV12-4, with 7 bases matching TRBD1. The receptor comes from a male donor with prostate cancer. The CDR3 DNA is TGTGCCAGCAGCCCAATTGAGGGGGCCAAGCAGTACTTC. Residues: CASSPIEGAKQYF.